Described below is a single T cell receptor beta chain sequence and its context. Per germline, CDR1 LNHDA and CDR2 SQIVND (reference sequence). Trimming took off 4 bases at V and 10 bases at J, with 17 bases between the two ends. The CDR3 spans 15 residues. The source of the sample is a study of naive and memory T cell subsets. The library had UMIs added by 3' ligation of an oligonucleotide to TCR cDNA. Four PCR rounds used nested alpha and beta constant region primers plus the SP2 primer. TCRdb reanalysed the 5' RACE reads using MiXCR and keeps one entry per CDR3 protein. The table includes about 62,000 distinct CDR3 sequences, under 10% detected once.

The chain recombines TRBV19 with TRBJ1-6; D is unclear. The origin of this receptor is a female donor in good health. The CDR3 DNA reads TGTGCCAGTAGTAAATGGCGGCCTGCCGAATCACCCCTCCACTTT. Encoded protein: CASSKWRPAESPLHF.